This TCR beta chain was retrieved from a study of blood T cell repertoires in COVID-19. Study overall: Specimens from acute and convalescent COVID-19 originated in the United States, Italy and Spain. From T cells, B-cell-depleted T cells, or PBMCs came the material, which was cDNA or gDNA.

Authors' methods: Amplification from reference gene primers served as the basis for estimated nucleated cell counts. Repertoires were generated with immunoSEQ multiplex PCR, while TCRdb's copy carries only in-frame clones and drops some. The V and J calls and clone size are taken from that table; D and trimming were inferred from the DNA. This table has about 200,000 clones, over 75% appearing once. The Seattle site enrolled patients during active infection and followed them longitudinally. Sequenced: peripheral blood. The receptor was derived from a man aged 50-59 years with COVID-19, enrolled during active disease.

The CDR3 spells CASSPGQGAEAFF. In nucleotides, the CDR3 is TGTGCCAGCAGTCCGGGACAGGGGGCAGAAGCTTTCTTT. The chain couples TRBV6-5 to TRBJ1-1; 12 bases align to TRBD1. The CDR3 is 13 amino acids. Germline assignment: CDR1 MNHEY and CDR2 SVGAGI. V lost 5 bases, J lost 8 bases, and 3 bases stayed unmatched.